This T cell receptor (beta chain) was sequenced in a study of blood T cell repertoires in COVID-19. Using immunoSEQ multiplex PCR, the repertoire was profiled, and TCRdb retains in-frame clones only, with some absent. The sample records around 290,000 clones, around 87% being singletons. Trimming took off 2 bases at V and 12 bases at J, with 17 bases between the two ends. Germline CDR1 is LGHDT and CDR2 is YNNKEL (reference sequence). The CDR3 sequence is 15 residues long. The clonotype was recovered from a woman between 50 and 59 years old who had recovered from COVID-19. The genes are TRBV3-1 (or the pseudogene TRBV3-2) and TRBJ1-6; perhaps TRBD1 as D (5 bases). Sequenced material: peripheral blood. This CDR3 reads CASSQRGAGGLPLHF. CDR3 bases: TGTGCCAGCAGCCAACGGGGCGCGGGGGGGTTACCCCTCCACTTT.